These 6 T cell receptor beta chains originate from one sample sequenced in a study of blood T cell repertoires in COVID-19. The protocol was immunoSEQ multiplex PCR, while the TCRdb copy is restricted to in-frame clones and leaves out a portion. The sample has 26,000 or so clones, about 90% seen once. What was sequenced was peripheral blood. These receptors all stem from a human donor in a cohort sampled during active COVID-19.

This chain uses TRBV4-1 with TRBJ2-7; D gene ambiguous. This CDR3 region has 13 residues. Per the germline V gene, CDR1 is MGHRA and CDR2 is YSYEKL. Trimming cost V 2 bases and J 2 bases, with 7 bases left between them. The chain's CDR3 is CASSQLGAYEQYF. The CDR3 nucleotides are TGCGCCAGCAGCCAACTCGGTGCCTACGAGCAGTACTTC.

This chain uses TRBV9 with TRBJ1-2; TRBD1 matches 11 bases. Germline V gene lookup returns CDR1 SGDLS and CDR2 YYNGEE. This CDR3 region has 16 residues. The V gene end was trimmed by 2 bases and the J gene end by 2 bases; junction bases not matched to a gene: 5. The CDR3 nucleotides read TGTGCCAGCAGCGTGATGGGGACAGGGGGAAACTATGGCTACACCTTC. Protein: CASSVMGTGGNYGYTF.

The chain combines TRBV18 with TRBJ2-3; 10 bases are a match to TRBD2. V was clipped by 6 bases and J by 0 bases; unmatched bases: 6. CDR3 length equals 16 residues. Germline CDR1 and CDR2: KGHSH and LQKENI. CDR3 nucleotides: TGTGCCAGCTCCGCCGCTAGCGGGGGTAGCACAGATACGCAGTATTTT. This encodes CASSAASGGSTDTQYF.

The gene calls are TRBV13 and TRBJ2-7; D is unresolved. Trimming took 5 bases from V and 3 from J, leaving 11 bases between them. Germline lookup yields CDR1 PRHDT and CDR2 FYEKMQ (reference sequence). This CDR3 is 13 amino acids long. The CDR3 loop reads CASSHGLLYEQYF. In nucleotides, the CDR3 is TGTGCCAGCAGCCATGGGCTGCTCTACGAGCAGTACTTC.

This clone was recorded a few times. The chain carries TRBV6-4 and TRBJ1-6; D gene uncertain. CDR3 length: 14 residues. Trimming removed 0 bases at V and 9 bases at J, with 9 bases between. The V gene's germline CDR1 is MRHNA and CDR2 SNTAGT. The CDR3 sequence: CASSDSPRGSPLHF. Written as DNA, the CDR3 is TGTGCCAGCAGTGACTCGCCGCGGGGTTCACCCCTCCACTTT.

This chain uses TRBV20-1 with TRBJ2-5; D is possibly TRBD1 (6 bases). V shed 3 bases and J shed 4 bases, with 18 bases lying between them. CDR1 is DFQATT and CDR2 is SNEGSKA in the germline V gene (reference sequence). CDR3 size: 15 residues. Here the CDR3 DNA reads TGCAGTGCTAGTGGGGCAGGGGCGCAGAGAGAGACCCAGTACTTC. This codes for CSASGAGAQRETQYF.